This paragraph covers one T cell receptor (beta chain) sequence. Antigen unknown. The junction shows a germline mismatch at one end, possibly a read error. This CDR3 contains 15 residues. The V gene's germline CDR1 is SGHVS and CDR2 FNYEAQ. Together with a sample-barcoded 5' primer, a J-beta primer mix was included in a second PCR lasting about 6 to 11 cycles. The template-switch adaptor was a 5' adaptor with 12 random nucleotides. It tagged each cDNA molecule. TCRdb itself ran the 5' RACE reads through MiXCR, one entry per CDR3 protein. The sample consists of 1.4 million or so distinct CDR3 sequences, approximately 43% of them appearing once. The sample is drawn from a study of blood T cells in healthy people across ages. The study's findings and limits: The unknown donor CMV status may have confounded expanded clonotype changes. Both naive CD4+ cell counts and diversity were greater in long-lived donors than in aged donors. Samples with more naive T cells showed higher observed beta diversity.

This TCR derives from a woman aged 18-30 years in good health. Material for sequencing was blood. The rearrangement links TRBV7-6 to TRBJ2-7; 10 nucleotides match TRBD1. CDR3 in amino acids: CASSPGQGGLYEQNF. The DNA of the CDR3 is TGTGCCAGCAGTCCTGGACAGGGGGGGCTCTACGAGCAGAACTTC.